Listed below are T cell receptor beta chains from one sample, sequenced in a study of T cells in Graves' hyperthyroidism and ophthalmopathy. From the multiplex PCR reads, TCRdb called clonotypes with MiXCR, one entry per CDR3 protein. The sample has about 720,000 distinct CDR3 sequences; roughly 17% are singletons. Sequenced sample: blood. Receptor source: a man aged 18 to 29 with Graves' hyperthyroidism. Each CDR3 is given with its conserved first and last residue. A D gene is named only where the DNA matches it firmly. The size of a clone is reported for some rows only, either as once, few or many, or as a class for expanded clones.

clone_size	v_call	d_call	j_call	cdr3_nt	cdr3_aa
many	TRBV20-1	TRBD2	TRBJ2-5	TGCAGTGCGCACCTTCCCCCGGGGTCTAGCGGGAGAGACGAGACCCAGTACTTC	CSAHLPPGSSGRDETQYF
many	TRBV6-2/TRBV6-3	TRBD2	TRBJ2-7	TGTGCCGCTAGCGGGAGGTTGACCCACGAGCAGTACTTC	CAASGRLTHEQYF
NA	TRBV29-1	TRBD1	TRBJ2-7	TGCAGCGTCCGGGACAGGTCAGACGAGCAGTACTTC	CSVRDRSDEQYF
many	TRBV13	NA	TRBJ2-7	TGTGCCAGCAGCTTAAGGGGGGCCATGAACGAGCAGTACTTC	CASSLRGAMNEQYF
few	TRBV20-1	NA	TRBJ2-1	TGCAGTGCTAGAATCGGACGCAGCTCCTACAATGAGCAGTTCTTC	CSARIGRSSYNEQFF
once	TRBV29-1	NA	TRBJ2-3	TGCAGCGTCGAATTGGGCGCAGATACGCAGTATTTT	CSVELGADTQYF
few	TRBV13	NA	TRBJ1-4	TGTGCCAGCAGCCGGACGGACATTAATGAAAAACTGTTTTTT	CASSRTDINEKLFF
few	TRBV28	TRBD1	TRBJ2-5	TGTGCCAGCAGTATATCACAGGGGAGCCAAGAGACCCAGTACTTC	CASSISQGSQETQYF
NA	TRBV20-1	NA	TRBJ1-3	TGCAGTGCTACCATTGGGATTGGAAACACCATATATTTT	CSATIGIGNTIYF
many	TRBV28	TRBD2	TRBJ2-1	TGTGCCAGCAAGGGGCCGGGACTAGCGGGTCTCAATGAGCAGTTCTTC	CASKGPGLAGLNEQFF
once	TRBV9	TRBD1	TRBJ1-2	TGTGCCAGCAGCACGGGACAGTTATATGGCTACACCTTC	CASSTGQLYGYTF
NA	TRBV25-1	NA	TRBJ2-1	TGTGCCAGCAGTGATATGGGCAATGAGCAGTTCTTC	CASSDMGNEQFF
NA	TRBV30	TRBD2	TRBJ2-7	TGTGCCTGGAGTGTAGGGCTAGCGGGAGGGGCCTACGAGCAGTACTTC	CAWSVGLAGGAYEQYF
NA	TRBV28	NA	TRBJ2-1	TGTGCCATCAGCTCCAGGGGCGAGGAGCAGTTCTTC	CAISSRGEEQFF
NA	TRBV6-1	NA	TRBJ1-3	TGTGCCGGCAGCCCACGGGCGGACAGTGGAAACACCATATATTTT	CAGSPRADSGNTIYF
many	TRBV12-3/TRBV12-4	TRBD2	TRBJ2-3	TGTGCCAGCAGACAGACTAGCGGCACAGATACGCAGTATTTT	CASRQTSGTDTQYF
many	TRBV24-1	NA	TRBJ1-2	TGTGCCACCAGTGATGGGGGTACTGGCTACACCTTC	CATSDGGTGYTF
many	TRBV2	NA	TRBJ1-6	TGTGCCAGCAGTGAAGCGGGGGATAATTCACCCCTCCACTTT	CASSEAGDNSPLHF
NA	TRBV7-2	TRBD2	TRBJ2-5	TGTGCCAGCAGCTTAGGGCTAGCGGGAGGGCAGACCCAGTACTTC	CASSLGLAGGQTQYF
many	TRBV18	NA	TRBJ2-1	TGTGCCAGCTCACCCCCAAGGAAGAACAATGAGCAGTTCTTC	CASSPPRKNNEQFF
few	TRBV9	NA	TRBJ2-3	TGTGCCATCAGCGTAGGATGGGGCACAGATACGCAGTATTTT	CAISVGWGTDTQYF
few	TRBV27	NA	TRBJ2-2	TGTGCCAGCAGTGTGTATGGGGTGAACACCGGGGAGCTGTTTTTT	CASSVYGVNTGELFF
NA	TRBV24-1	TRBD1	TRBJ2-1	TGTGCCACCAGTGATCGTACAGGGGTGCGGCAGTTCTTC	CATSDRTGVRQFF
NA	TRBV30	TRBD1	TRBJ1-3	TGTGCCTGGAAGACAAAGGGGGCGCGAGGGAACACCATATATTTT	CAWKTKGARGNTIYF
once	TRBV20-1	NA	TRBJ1-4	TGCAGTGCTAGCCCTTCAGGAAGGGTTGAAAAACTGTTTTTT	CSASPSGRVEKLFF
NA	TRBV4-1	NA	TRBJ2-7	TGCGCCAGCAGCCACCCATCCGTGCGGGGGACATACGAGCAGTACTTC	CASSHPSVRGTYEQYF
many	TRBV18	TRBD2	TRBJ2-3	TGTGCCAGCTCACAGCTAGCGGGAGATACGCAGTATTTT	CASSQLAGDTQYF
many	TRBV11-1	TRBD1	TRBJ2-2	TGTGCCAGCAGACCCTTCCGGACAGGGGTCGCCGGGGAGCTGTTTTTT	CASRPFRTGVAGELFF
many	TRBV2	NA	TRBJ2-7	TGTGCCAGCAGTGATTGGGGACTCCAGGATAGGGTGAGCTACGAGCAGTACTTC	CASSDWGLQDRVSYEQYF
few	TRBV20-1	NA	TRBJ2-4	TGCAGTGCTAGAGATCAATCGGGGGAGAAAGGGAACATTCAGTACTTC	CSARDQSGEKGNIQYF
NA	TRBV30	NA	TRBJ1-2	TGTGCCTGGAACCTAGGGGCTGGCTACACCTTC	CAWNLGAGYTF
NA	TRBV20-1	TRBD2	TRBJ2-7	TGCAGTGCTAGGGGGACTAGGGACGACTACGAGCAGTACTTC	CSARGTRDDYEQYF
many	TRBV28	TRBD1	TRBJ2-1	TGTGCCAGCAGAACCCCGGGACAGGGGGCTTACAATGAGCAGTTCTTC	CASRTPGQGAYNEQFF
few	TRBV12-3/TRBV12-4	NA	TRBJ2-7	TGTGCCAGCAGTTTATTTGCTATCTCCTACGAGCAGTACTTC	CASSLFAISYEQYF
many	TRBV12-3/TRBV12-4	NA	TRBJ2-1	TGTGCCAGCAGTGTAGCGGCTTACAATGAGCAGTTCTTC	CASSVAAYNEQFF